A selection of T cell receptor beta chains follows, all from one sample in a study of blood T cells in healthy people across ages. One entry per CDR3 protein, called by TCRdb with MiXCR from the 5' RACE reads. The table lists about 680,000 distinct CDR3 sequences, around 45% of them singletons, with around a third in the top ten. The sequenced sample was blood. The receptor source for this set is a woman aged 60 to 75 in good health. CDR3s include the opening cysteine and the closing phenylalanine or tryptophan. Fields, in order: CDR3 length, J gene, V gene, D gene, clone size, CDR3 protein, CDR3 DNA. D genes are given only for firm matches. Clone size is shown for a subset of rows, as once, few, many or a class of expanded clone.

length: 17; J: TRBJ2-5; V: TRBV7-3; D: TRBD2; size: -; CDR3: CASSLEWGGGPASEQYF; DNA: TGTGCCAGCAGCTTAGAGTGGGGGGGAGGGCCAGCCAGTGAGCAGTACTTC
length: 14; J: TRBJ1-5; V: TRBV2; D: TRBD1; size: many; CDR3: CASRATGGNQPQHF; DNA: TGTGCCAGCAGAGCAACAGGGGGCAATCAGCCCCAGCATTTT
length: 17; J: TRBJ2-3; V: TRBV20-1; D: -; size: many; CDR3: CSASGGTRDRSTDTQYF; DNA: TGCAGTGCTAGCGGAGGGACCCGGGACAGAAGCACAGATACGCAGTATTTT
length: 15; J: TRBJ2-7; V: TRBV20-1; D: -; size: few; CDR3: CSARDPGMSSYEQYF; DNA: TGCAGTGCTAGAGATCCAGGGATGAGCTCCTACGAGCAGTACTTC
length: 14; J: TRBJ1-4; V: TRBV28; D: -; size: -; CDR3: CASTGPAVNEKLFF; DNA: TGTGCCAGCACCGGGCCAGCAGTAAATGAAAAACTGTTTTTT
length: 17; J: TRBJ2-1; V: TRBV4-1; D: TRBD2; size: -; CDR3: CASSPSSGRTSYNEQFF; DNA: TGCGCCAGCAGCCCCTCTAGCGGGAGGACTTCCTACAATGAGCAGTTCTTC
length: 15; J: TRBJ1-1; V: TRBV28; D: TRBD1; size: -; CDR3: CASRASTGVNTEAFF; DNA: TGTGCCAGCAGGGCTTCGACAGGGGTGAACACTGAAGCTTTCTTT
length: 16; J: TRBJ2-7; V: TRBV20-1; D: -; size: -; CDR3: CSARDLWRRASYEQYF; DNA: TGCAGTGCTAGAGATCTTTGGCGGAGGGCCTCCTACGAGCAGTACTTC
length: 13; J: TRBJ1-2; V: TRBV29-1; D: -; size: few; CDR3: CSVELGQNYGYTF; DNA: TGCAGCGTTGAACTAGGCCAGAACTATGGCTACACCTTC
length: 13; J: TRBJ2-7; V: TRBV6-2/TRBV6-3; D: TRBD2; size: -; CDR3: CASSTGTSPSEYF; DNA: TGTGCCAGCAGCACCGGGACTAGCCCGTCGGAGTACTTC
length: 15; J: TRBJ1-1; V: TRBV20-1; D: -; size: -; CDR3: CSARGSLGRNTEAFF; DNA: TGCAGTGCTAGGGGCAGCTTGGGACGGAACACTGAAGCTTTCTTT
length: 16; J: TRBJ2-7; V: TRBV5-1; D: -; size: -; CDR3: CASSFTGRTHSYERYF; DNA: TGCGCCAGCAGCTTCACGGGACGGACACACTCCTACGAGCGGTACTTC
length: 13; J: TRBJ2-1; V: TRBV28; D: TRBD2; size: -; CDR3: CASSWAGEYEQFF; DNA: TGTGCCAGCAGTTGGGCGGGAGAGTATGAGCAGTTCTTC
length: 14; J: TRBJ2-1; V: TRBV12-3/TRBV12-4; D: TRBD1; size: -; CDR3: CASTLTGGYNEQFF; DNA: TGTGCCAGCACCCTGACAGGGGGATACAATGAGCAGTTCTTC
length: 13; J: TRBJ2-5; V: TRBV29-1; D: -; size: -; CDR3: CSVEGQGDKTQYF; DNA: TGCAGCGTTGAAGGGCAGGGCGATAAGACCCAGTACTTC
length: 18; J: TRBJ2-1; V: TRBV7-2; D: TRBD2; size: -; CDR3: CASSLSTSGSIRYNEQFF; DNA: TGTGCCAGCAGCTTATCGACTAGCGGGAGTATACGCTACAATGAGCAGTTCTTC
length: 13; J: TRBJ2-1; V: TRBV20-1; D: -; size: -; CDR3: CSSMEGPYNEQFF; DNA: TGCAGTTCCATGGAGGGCCCCTACAATGAGCAGTTCTTC
length: 20; J: TRBJ2-7; V: TRBV6-2/TRBV6-3; D: TRBD2; size: -; CDR3: CASSYRGLAGATSSYNEQYF; DNA: TGTGCCAGCAGTTACCGAGGACTAGCGGGAGCAACCAGCTCCTACAATGAGCAGTACTTC
length: 17; J: TRBJ2-1; V: TRBV4-2; D: TRBD2; size: few; CDR3: CASSQTEAGGAYNEQFF; DNA: TGTGCCAGCAGCCAAACGGAGGCGGGAGGAGCCTACAATGAGCAGTTCTTC
length: 14; J: TRBJ1-1; V: TRBV9; D: -; size: -; CDR3: CASSVTGQGTEAFF; DNA: TGTGCCAGCAGCGTAACTGGTCAGGGCACTGAAGCTTTCTTT
length: 15; J: TRBJ2-1; V: TRBV10-3; D: TRBD2; size: -; CDR3: CATSRGTSGRFEQFF; DNA: TGTGCCACCAGTCGCGGGACTAGCGGGAGGTTTGAGCAGTTCTTC
length: 17; J: TRBJ1-5; V: TRBV28; D: -; size: once; CDR3: CASGEGGGLYSNQPQHF; DNA: TGTGCCAGCGGGGAGGGGGGGGGTCTTTATAGCAATCAGCCCCAGCATTTT
length: 12; J: TRBJ2-4; V: TRBV29-1; D: TRBD2; size: -; CDR3: CSAETSENIQYF; DNA: TGCAGCGCTGAGACTAGCGAAAACATTCAGTACTTC
length: 15; J: TRBJ2-5; V: TRBV7-7; D: TRBD2; size: -; CDR3: CASSLGREAVETQYF; DNA: TGTGCCAGCAGCTTAGGGCGGGAGGCCGTTGAGACCCAGTACTTC